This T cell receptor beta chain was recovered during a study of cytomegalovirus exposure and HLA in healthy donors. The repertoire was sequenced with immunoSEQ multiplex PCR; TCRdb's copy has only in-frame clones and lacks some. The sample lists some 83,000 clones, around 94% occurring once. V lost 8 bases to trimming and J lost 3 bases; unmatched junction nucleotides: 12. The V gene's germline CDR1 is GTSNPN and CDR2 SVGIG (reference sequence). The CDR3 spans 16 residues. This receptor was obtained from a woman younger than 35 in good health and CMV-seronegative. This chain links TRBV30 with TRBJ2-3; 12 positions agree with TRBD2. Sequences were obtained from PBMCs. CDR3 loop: CARTSTSGSRTDTQYF. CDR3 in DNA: TGTGCCCGAACCTCGACTAGCGGGAGTAGGACAGATACGCAGTATTTT.